The sequence of this T cell receptor beta chain was determined in a study of CD8 T cells in Susac syndrome. The T cells that were sequenced for TCR beta were CD8+ and CD4+ cells from blood. Isolation of CD8+ and CD4+ T cells was performed negatively, whereas enrichment of TEMRA cells was done by FACS. Random hexamers were used to reverse transcribe the RNA input (roughly 0.5 to 1 ug). TCRdb reprocessed the immunoSEQ multiplex PCR reads with MiXCR, giving one entry per CDR3 protein. The sample lists 45,000 to 55,000 distinct CDR3 sequences, roughly 93% occurring once. Sequenced input: CD8+ T cells from PBMCs. This TCR derives from a human donor in good health.

CDR3 coding DNA: TGCAGCGTTGAAGCCGGGACTACCTCCTACGAGCAGTACTTC. Encoded protein: CSVEAGTTSYEQYF. This chain connects TRBV29-1 to TRBJ2-7; 7 bases map to TRBD2. V lost 1 base to trimming and J lost 0 bases; unmatched junction nucleotides: 3. The CDR3 covers 14 residues. Germline V gene sequence: CDR1 SQVTM, CDR2 ANQGSEA.